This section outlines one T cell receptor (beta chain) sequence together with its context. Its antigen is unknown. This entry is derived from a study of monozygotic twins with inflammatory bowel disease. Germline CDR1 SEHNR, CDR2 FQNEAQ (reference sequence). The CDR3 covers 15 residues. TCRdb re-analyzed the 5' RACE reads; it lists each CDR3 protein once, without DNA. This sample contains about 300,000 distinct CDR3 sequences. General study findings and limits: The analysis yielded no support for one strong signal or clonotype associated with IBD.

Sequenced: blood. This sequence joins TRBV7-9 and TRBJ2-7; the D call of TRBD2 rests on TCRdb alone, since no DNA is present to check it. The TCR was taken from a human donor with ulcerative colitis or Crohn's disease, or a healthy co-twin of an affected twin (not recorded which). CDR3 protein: CASSFLAGGPYEQYF. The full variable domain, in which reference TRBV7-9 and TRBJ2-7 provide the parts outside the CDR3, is DTGVSQNPRHKITKRGQNVTFRCDPISEHNRLYWYRQTLGQGPEFLTYFQNEAQLEKSRLLSDRFSAERPKGSFSTLEIQRTEQGDSAMYLCASSFLAGGPYEQYFGPGTRLTVT.